The clone carrying this T cell receptor beta chain showed up just a few times. Its antigen is as yet unknown. These data are taken from a study of tumor-infiltrating lymphocytes in primary liver carcinoma. Study-wide results and limits: Tumors had a significantly higher top-250-clone fraction than blood (p = 0.039).

The V segment lost 3 bases and the J segment 0 bases; nucleotides outside the gene matches: 22. CDR3 length: 22 amino acids. Priming with a constant-region primer yielded TCR beta cDNA from roughly 500 ng total RNA. The TCR beta library was amplified through three nested multiplex PCR rounds in a modified ARM-PCR procedure. Researchers ran the first two PCR rounds for about 11 cycles each with TRBV1-TRBV30 forward primers and a C-beta reverse primer. TCRdb reprocessed the multiplex PCR reads with MiXCR, giving one entry per CDR3 protein. The sample contains some 180,000 distinct CDR3 sequences, about 60% of which appear only once. Out of unsorted whole blood came the blood RNA, and germline DNA was extracted as well.

Sequenced material: peripheral blood. The source of this sequence is a man aged 35 to 55 with primary liver carcinoma and hepatitis B virus infection. The V and J genes are TRBV12-3 or TRBV12-4 and TRBJ2-1; TRBD2 matches at 8 bases. The DNA for the CDR3 is TGTGCCAGCAGTTTTTTTTCGGGACTGCTAGCACTCCGGGAGGGCTCCTACAATGAGCAGTTCTTC. It specifies CASSFFSGLLALREGSYNEQFF.